This paragraph reports one TCR beta chain. The data were taken from a study of cytomegalovirus exposure and HLA in healthy donors. Trimming took 5 bases from V and 0 from J, leaving 14 bases between them. The CDR3 spans 16 residues. Germline V lookup: CDR1 SGHVS, CDR2 FNYEAQ. Vbeta (60) and Jbeta (13) primers were used in the PCR. TCRdb's table, derived via immunoSEQ multiplex PCR, lists solely in-frame clones and lacks some. The table lists around 50,000 clones. The sample comprised PBMCs. The sequence derives from a male donor in good health and CMV-seronegative. This chain joins TRBV7-6 and TRBJ1-3; D is ambiguous. The CDR3 bases are TGTGCCAGCAGCCTCACAACGGGGAGCTCTGGAAACACCATATATTTT. Its protein product is CASSLTTGSSGNTIYF.